This T cell receptor (beta chain) is drawn from a study of T cell repertoires in cytomegalovirus infection. About the study: Public TCR beta signatures indicated both CMV infection and matching HLA type.

Using its own MiXCR run on the reads, TCRdb lists one record per CDR3 protein. This table holds about 460,000 distinct CDR3 sequences, about 10% found once. Findings and limits, study-wide: Pooled public TCR beta family frequency picked out CMV carriers with the relevant HLA. Ex vivo, HLA-C-restricted CMV-specific TCR beta clonotypes prevailed over the rest of the response.

Trimming cost V 3 bases and J 0 bases, with 15 bases left between them. This CDR3 comprises 17 residues. Germline CDR1 reads SEHNR; CDR2 reads FQNEAQ (reference sequence). Comments on this clonotype: Its antigen is as yet unknown.

The rearrangement uses TRBV7-9 and TRBJ2-1, with D tentatively TRBD2 (6 bases). The clonotype comes from a human donor in good health (CMV status not recorded). Some clones in this sample may be carry-over from other donors' samples. Material for sequencing was PBMCs. The CDR3 nucleotides read TGTGCCAGCAGCTTCTTCGCGGGGTCAAGCTCCTACAATGAGCAGTTCTTC. Its translation is CASSFFAGSSSYNEQFF.